The TCR beta chain under discussion was sequenced for a study of control samples from healthy donors and cancer patients. Germline CDR1 and CDR2: MGHRA and YSYEKL. V shed 1 base and J shed 6 bases, with 10 bases lying between them. This CDR3 contains 13 residues. The data were produced by immunoSEQ multiplex PCR, yet TCRdb's version contains in-frame clones alone and is incomplete. The data hold about 120,000 clones, with roughly nine tenths observed a single time. The chain links TRBV4-1 to TRBJ2-7, with TRBD1 as a possible D gene (6 bases). This clonotype originated in a woman aged 45-65 years with colorectal cancer. Input material: PBMCs. CDR3 coding DNA: TGCGCCAGCAGCCAAGTTGAAGGGGGCGAGCAGTACTTC. Its protein is CASSQVEGGEQYF.